This is a list of T cell receptor beta chains from one sample in a study of T cell responses to AZD1222 COVID-19 vaccine. The table came from immunoSEQ multiplex PCR; TCRdb's copy has only in-frame clones and leaves some out. This sample has 110,000 or so clones, with around 89% found just once. Sequencing used peripheral blood, obtained 28 days after the second AZD1222 dose. The receptors were sampled from an adult who received the AZD1222 COVID-19 vaccine. The CDR3 runs from the conserved cysteine through the conserved F or W. The order of the fields is D gene, J gene, V gene, clone size, CDR3 DNA, CDR3 protein. A D gene is named only where the DNA matches it firmly. Only part of the rows carry a size: once, few, many, or a class if the clone is expanded.

d_call: TRBD2; j_call: TRBJ2-2; v_call: TRBV7-9; clone_size: .; cdr3_nt: TGTGCCAGCAGCTTGGGAGTAGCGGGGGGTCCGAACACCGGGGAGCTGTTTTTT; cdr3_aa: CASSLGVAGGPNTGELFF
d_call: TRBD2; j_call: TRBJ2-1; v_call: TRBV7-2; clone_size: .; cdr3_nt: TGTGCCAGCAGCTTAAATTCGCGGCTAGCGGGAACCCAATTAGCGCAGTTCTTC; cdr3_aa: CASSLNSRLAGTQLAQFF
d_call: .; j_call: TRBJ1-1; v_call: TRBV4-2; clone_size: .; cdr3_nt: TGTGCCAGCAGCCAAGGTTTCAACAGTTTTGACACTGAAGCTTTCTTT; cdr3_aa: CASSQGFNSFDTEAFF
d_call: TRBD2; j_call: TRBJ2-3; v_call: TRBV7-2; clone_size: once; cdr3_nt: TGTGCCAGCAGCTTAGAAGCGGGGGGGAACACAGATACGCAGTATTTT; cdr3_aa: CASSLEAGGNTDTQYF
d_call: .; j_call: TRBJ1-5; v_call: TRBV30; clone_size: .; cdr3_nt: TGTGCCTGGGACGGGGGGATCGGCCCGGCGGGGAGCAATCAGCCCCAGCATTTT; cdr3_aa: CAWDGGIGPAGSNQPQHF
d_call: .; j_call: TRBJ1-3; v_call: TRBV30; clone_size: .; cdr3_nt: TGTGCCTGGAGTGTAATGTCAGGCTCTGGAAACACCATATATTTT; cdr3_aa: CAWSVMSGSGNTIYF
d_call: TRBD2; j_call: TRBJ2-3; v_call: TRBV5-1; clone_size: .; cdr3_nt: TGCGCCAGCAGCTTAGGGACTAGCGGGAGAGGGTATTTT; cdr3_aa: CASSLGTSGRGYF
d_call: .; j_call: TRBJ1-2; v_call: TRBV19; clone_size: .; cdr3_nt: TGTGCCAGTAGTATCATGAGACAGGACTATGGCTACACCTTC; cdr3_aa: CASSIMRQDYGYTF
d_call: TRBD2; j_call: TRBJ2-1; v_call: TRBV5-6; clone_size: .; cdr3_nt: TGTGCCAGCAGCTTGTGGGGGGGTGGACACAATGAGCAGTTCTTC; cdr3_aa: CASSLWGGGHNEQFF
d_call: TRBD2; j_call: TRBJ2-1; v_call: TRBV5-4; clone_size: .; cdr3_nt: TGTGCCAGCAGCTCCCAGCGGGGTCACAATGAGCAGTTCTTC; cdr3_aa: CASSSQRGHNEQFF
d_call: .; j_call: TRBJ2-5; v_call: TRBV9; clone_size: once; cdr3_nt: TGTGCCAGCAGCGTAGCCCCGGAGAACCAGCCCGGGGCCCAGTACTTC; cdr3_aa: CASSVAPENQPGAQYF
d_call: TRBD2; j_call: TRBJ2-1; v_call: TRBV9; clone_size: few; cdr3_nt: TGTGCCAGCAGCGTAGTCGTAGCGGGGGGTAACAATGAGCAGTTCTTC; cdr3_aa: CASSVVVAGGNNEQFF
d_call: TRBD2; j_call: TRBJ2-5; v_call: TRBV19; clone_size: .; cdr3_nt: TGTGCCAGTAGTATAGATCAGGCGGGGGAAGAGACCCAGTACTTC; cdr3_aa: CASSIDQAGEETQYF
d_call: .; j_call: TRBJ1-1; v_call: TRBV21-1; clone_size: .; cdr3_nt: TGTGCCAGCAGCAAAGATGGCAGGGAGGTTGGTACTGAAGCTTTCTTT; cdr3_aa: CASSKDGREVGTEAFF
d_call: .; j_call: TRBJ1-3; v_call: TRBV12-3/TRBV12-4; clone_size: .; cdr3_nt: TGTGCCAGCAGTTTCGGGGTTGGAAACACCATATATTTT; cdr3_aa: CASSFGVGNTIYF
d_call: .; j_call: TRBJ2-5; v_call: TRBV2; clone_size: .; cdr3_nt: TGTGCCACTCGGCCTGGGGCGTACCAAGAGACCCAGTACTTC; cdr3_aa: CATRPGAYQETQYF
d_call: TRBD2; j_call: TRBJ2-7; v_call: TRBV4-1; clone_size: .; cdr3_nt: TGCGCCAGCAGCCGCTCCGGGGCTAGCGGGAGTTACGAGCAGTACTTC; cdr3_aa: CASSRSGASGSYEQYF
d_call: .; j_call: TRBJ2-5; v_call: TRBV5-6; clone_size: .; cdr3_nt: TGTGCCAGCAGCTTCTCAGCAGGAGGGCTAGTAGAGACCCAGTACTTC; cdr3_aa: CASSFSAGGLVETQYF
d_call: .; j_call: TRBJ2-1; v_call: TRBV7-2; clone_size: .; cdr3_nt: TGTGCCAGCAGCTTAGCTGTAGCGCTCTCGGGTGAGCAGTTCTTC; cdr3_aa: CASSLAVALSGEQFF
d_call: .; j_call: TRBJ2-3; v_call: TRBV4-1; clone_size: .; cdr3_nt: TGCGCCAGCAGAGTACTGGCGGGGTCTCATACAGATACGCAGTATTTT; cdr3_aa: CASRVLAGSHTDTQYF
d_call: .; j_call: TRBJ1-5; v_call: TRBV27; clone_size: .; cdr3_nt: TGTGCCAGCAGTTTGAACAGGGCTGCTCAGCCCCAGCATTTT; cdr3_aa: CASSLNRAAQPQHF
d_call: .; j_call: TRBJ2-3; v_call: TRBV5-1; clone_size: .; cdr3_nt: TGCGCCAGCAGCTTAGAACCGGTCAGTCTCAACACAGATACGCAGTATTTT; cdr3_aa: CASSLEPVSLNTDTQYF
d_call: TRBD2; j_call: TRBJ2-7; v_call: TRBV6-5; clone_size: few; cdr3_nt: TGTGCCAGCAGGGCGGGGGGGCTCTCCTCCTACGAGCAGTACTTC; cdr3_aa: CASRAGGLSSYEQYF
d_call: TRBD2; j_call: TRBJ2-7; v_call: TRBV3-1/TRBV3-2; clone_size: .; cdr3_nt: TGTGCCAGCAGCCAAGATTGGGGGGAGGGCTACGAGCAGTACTTC; cdr3_aa: CASSQDWGEGYEQYF
d_call: .; j_call: TRBJ2-7; v_call: TRBV5-4; clone_size: .; cdr3_nt: TGTGCCAGCACCGGACAGTCCTACGAGCAGTACTTC; cdr3_aa: CASTGQSYEQYF
d_call: TRBD1; j_call: TRBJ1-4; v_call: TRBV27; clone_size: .; cdr3_nt: TGTGCCAGCAGTTCACGACTCCGGGACAGGGGCGAAAAACTGTTTTTT; cdr3_aa: CASSSRLRDRGEKLFF
d_call: .; j_call: TRBJ2-7; v_call: TRBV3-1/TRBV3-2; clone_size: few; cdr3_nt: TGTGCCAGCAGCCAAGGGATGGTAAGCGACCGGTACTTC; cdr3_aa: CASSQGMVSDRYF
d_call: TRBD1; j_call: TRBJ1-5; v_call: TRBV15; clone_size: .; cdr3_nt: TGTGCCACCAGCAGAGGGACAGGGGAGAATCAGCCCCAGCATTTT; cdr3_aa: CATSRGTGENQPQHF
d_call: .; j_call: TRBJ1-3; v_call: TRBV6-1; clone_size: .; cdr3_nt: TGTGCCAGCAGTGATCAGGGTAGGAACACCATATATTTT; cdr3_aa: CASSDQGRNTIYF
d_call: .; j_call: TRBJ2-7; v_call: TRBV2; clone_size: .; cdr3_nt: TGTGCCAGCAGTGAGGGGACGCTAAAAAAGGGCTACGAGCAGTACTTC; cdr3_aa: CASSEGTLKKGYEQYF
d_call: TRBD2; j_call: TRBJ2-7; v_call: TRBV27; clone_size: .; cdr3_nt: TGTGCCAGCAGTCACATCGGGACTAGCGGCCCCGACGAGCAGTACTTC; cdr3_aa: CASSHIGTSGPDEQYF
d_call: .; j_call: TRBJ1-1; v_call: TRBV4-1; clone_size: few; cdr3_nt: TGCGCCAGCAGCCCGGATGGGGGGGTGGCTTTCTTT; cdr3_aa: CASSPDGGVAFF
d_call: .; j_call: TRBJ2-7; v_call: TRBV5-4; clone_size: .; cdr3_nt: TGTGCCAGCAGCTTGGCCGAGGACAACTACGAGCAGTACTTC; cdr3_aa: CASSLAEDNYEQYF
d_call: .; j_call: TRBJ2-7; v_call: TRBV29-1; clone_size: .; cdr3_nt: TGCAGCGTTGTTATGGGGTACGAGCAGTACTTC; cdr3_aa: CSVVMGYEQYF
d_call: .; j_call: TRBJ1-4; v_call: TRBV4-1; clone_size: .; cdr3_nt: TGCGCCAGCAGCCAAGTTGGCACAAATGAAAAACTGTTTTTT; cdr3_aa: CASSQVGTNEKLFF
d_call: .; j_call: TRBJ2-4; v_call: TRBV18; clone_size: few; cdr3_nt: TGTGCCAGCTCACCAACAAGTAACAAAAACATTCAGTACTTC; cdr3_aa: CASSPTSNKNIQYF
d_call: .; j_call: TRBJ2-7; v_call: TRBV10-3; clone_size: .; cdr3_nt: TGTGCCATCAGTGAGAGGCAGGACTACGAGCAGTACTTC; cdr3_aa: CAISERQDYEQYF
d_call: TRBD1; j_call: TRBJ1-1; v_call: TRBV7-9; clone_size: .; cdr3_nt: TGTGCCAGCAGCGGGGGGGACAGGGGTTCCCCTGAAGCTTTCTTT; cdr3_aa: CASSGGDRGSPEAFF
d_call: .; j_call: TRBJ1-1; v_call: TRBV5-1; clone_size: .; cdr3_nt: TGCGCCAGCAGCTTGGCCGGGGGGGCGACGAACACTGAAGCTTTCTTT; cdr3_aa: CASSLAGGATNTEAFF
d_call: .; j_call: TRBJ2-7; v_call: TRBV29-1; clone_size: .; cdr3_nt: TGCAGCGGCCAAGGAGGGGCCTACGAGCAGTACTTC; cdr3_aa: CSGQGGAYEQYF
d_call: .; j_call: TRBJ1-2; v_call: TRBV6-5; clone_size: .; cdr3_nt: TGTGCCAGCAGTTTCGGTCTGGACAGTGACCTCTACGGCTACACCTTC; cdr3_aa: CASSFGLDSDLYGYTF
d_call: TRBD2; j_call: TRBJ2-3; v_call: TRBV28; clone_size: .; cdr3_nt: TGTGCCAGCAGCCTAGCGGGACGCACAGATACGCAGTATTTT; cdr3_aa: CASSLAGRTDTQYF
d_call: .; j_call: TRBJ1-3; v_call: TRBV15; clone_size: .; cdr3_nt: TGTGCCACCAGCAGAGTGGCACAGGGCGTTGGAAACACCATATATTTT; cdr3_aa: CATSRVAQGVGNTIYF
d_call: .; j_call: TRBJ1-6; v_call: TRBV19; clone_size: few; cdr3_nt: TGTGCCAGCGAAGACGCAGGGGATTCACCCCTCCACTTT; cdr3_aa: CASEDAGDSPLHF
d_call: .; j_call: TRBJ2-3; v_call: TRBV28; clone_size: .; cdr3_nt: TGTGCCAGCACAACTGTTAATGCAGATACGCAGTATTTT; cdr3_aa: CASTTVNADTQYF
d_call: .; j_call: TRBJ1-2; v_call: TRBV7-9; clone_size: .; cdr3_nt: TGTGCCAGCAGCTTAGTGTCCTCCGAAGTCTATGGCTACACCTTC; cdr3_aa: CASSLVSSEVYGYTF
d_call: .; j_call: TRBJ1-1; v_call: TRBV27; clone_size: .; cdr3_nt: TGTGCCAGCAGTTTAATAGGACATGGGACTGAAGCTTTCTTT; cdr3_aa: CASSLIGHGTEAFF